This T cell receptor beta chain was recovered during a study of post-analysis software for immune sequencing data. Overall study: Secondary progressive, relapsing-remitting and progressive-relapsing multiple sclerosis were among the included disease courses.

This CDR3 region has 15 residues. The trim removed 1 base at V and 2 bases at J, leaving 6 bases unmatched. The germline gives CDR1 DFQATT, CDR2 SNEGSKA (reference sequence). TCR beta cDNA libraries had unique molecular identifiers. TCRdb redid the calling of the PCR reads with MiXCR, one entry per CDR3 protein. The table lists hundreds of thousands of distinct CDR3 sequences, roughly two fifths of them singletons. Concerning this clonotype itself: The antigen remains unidentified.

General study results and limits: Patients used roughly five TRBV segments, including TRBV5-6, TRBV5-1 and TRBV20-1, more often than controls.

What was sequenced was blood. The chain has TRBV20-1 and TRBJ2-5, with TRBD1 identical over 8 bases. The clonotype was recovered from a girl under 18 with multiple sclerosis. CDR3 DNA sequence: TGCAGTGCTAGAGGGGACAGGAGAGTTCAAGAGACCCAGTACTTC. Translating gives CSARGDRRVQETQYF.